One and the same sample provided the 20 T cell receptor beta chains below, sequenced in a study of blood T cell repertoires in COVID-19. Assay used: immunoSEQ multiplex PCR; TCRdb lists only in-frame clones, some missing. The sample yields under 250,000 clones, 84% seen once. Specimen: PBMCs or T cells enriched from blood (not recorded which). The source of these receptors is a man between 60 and 70 years old who had recovered from COVID-19.

This sequence joins TRBV25-1 and TRBJ1-3, with D perhaps matching TRBD1 (6 bases). CDR1 and CDR2 from the germline V gene are MGHDK and SYGVNS. Trimming took 4 bases from V and 4 from J, leaving 14 bases between them. The CDR3 spans 15 residues. DNA for the CDR3: TGTGCCAGCAGTGGAGGGACATTTACGGGAAACACCATATATTTT. This codes for CASSGGTFTGNTIYF.

J is TRBJ1-2 and V is TRBV18, with a possible D match to TRBD1 (5 bases). V lost 2 bases and J 8 bases, leaving 12 bases between the germline ends. This CDR3 region has 13 residues. The germline CDR1 and CDR2 sequences are KGHSH and LQKENI. The CDR3 coding sequence is TGTGCCAGCTCACCAGTAGGGGTTAACGGCTACACCTTC. Protein: CASSPVGVNGYTF.

J is TRBJ1-3 and V is TRBV4-2; D might be TRBD1 (5 bases). CDR1 and CDR2 from the germline V gene are LGHNA and YNFKEQ. V was trimmed by 3 bases and J by 6 bases, leaving 15 bases between them. This CDR3 has 15 amino acids. CDR3 sequence (DNA): TGTGCCAGCAGCCAGGCCGCGGGGGTTAAAAACACCATATATTTT. Amino acid sequence: CASSQAAGVKNTIYF.

The chain has TRBV5-1 and TRBJ1-1, with D unresolved. The V end lost 5 bases, the J end lost 5 bases, and 10 bases lay between the germline ends. Germline CDR1 reads SGHRS; CDR2 reads YFSETQ. CDR3 length: 12 residues. Written as DNA, the CDR3 is TGCGCCAGCAGGTGGGGAGAGACTGAAGCTTTCTTT. It yields the protein CASRWGETEAFF.

The chain links TRBV12-5 to TRBJ1-1; tentatively, D is TRBD1 (6 bases). Germline CDR1 LGHNT, CDR2 FRNRAP. The CDR3 sequence is 13 residues long. Trimming took off 2 bases at V and 4 bases at J, with 8 bases between the two ends. Written as DNA, the CDR3 is TGTGCTAGTGGTTTGCTCAGGGGCACTGAAGCTTTCTTT. Its translation: CASGLLRGTEAFF.

The chain carries TRBV5-4 and TRBJ2-6; perhaps TRBD2 as D (5 bases). V was clipped by 5 bases and J by 1 base, with 10 bases between them. Germline assignment: CDR1 SGHNT and CDR2 YYREEE (reference sequence). The CDR3 is 15 residues long. The CDR3 coding sequence is TGTGCCAGCAGTGTAAGCGGATCTGGGGCCAACGTCCTGACTTTC. Amino acids: CASSVSGSGANVLTF.

The chain employs TRBV19 and TRBJ1-2, with D possibly matching TRBD1 (6 bases). CDR1 and CDR2 from the germline V gene are LNHDA and SQIVND (reference sequence). The germline V and J ends were trimmed by 6 bases and 0 bases, with 20 bases remaining between them. CDR3 length: 17 amino acids. Here the CDR3 reads CASRPSQGQTANYGYTF. DNA for the CDR3: TGTGCCAGTAGACCCTCCCAAGGACAGACAGCTAACTATGGCTACACCTTC.

In its sample, this clone was seen a few times. The V and J genes are TRBV6-5 and TRBJ1-2; D is perhaps TRBD1 (6 bases). The length of the CDR3 is 16 residues. The germline V gene encodes CDR1 MNHEY and CDR2 SVGAGI. Trimming left V 2 bases short and J 6 bases short, with 19 bases between. DNA for the CDR3: TGTGCCAGCAGTTACCGAAACACAGGGCGAAAGGATGGCTACACCTTC. Its translation: CASSYRNTGRKDGYTF.

DNA of the CDR3: TGCGCCAGCAGCTTGGGTCTGGGACAGGGAAGGGAGTATGGCTACACCTTC. Translation: CASSLGLGQGREYGYTF. The rearrangement links TRBV5-1 to TRBJ1-2; 9 bases match TRBD1. Germline V gene sequence: CDR1 SGHRS, CDR2 YFSETQ. The V and J ends lost 0 bases and 5 bases, in that order; junction bases with no gene match: 11. CDR3 length: 17 residues.

The chain uses TRBV14 and TRBJ2-7, with 8 bases that match TRBD1. The CDR3 loop spans 14 amino acids. Looked up from germline, CDR1 is SGHDN and CDR2 is FVKESK. V lost 4 bases, J lost 4 bases, and 6 bases stayed unmatched. CDR3 nucleotide sequence: TGTGCCAGCAGCCCCGGACAGGGTCTTTACGAGCAGTACTTC. Its translation: CASSPGQGLYEQYF.

This rearrangement joins TRBV7-2 to TRBJ1-5; D possibly corresponds to TRBD1 (5 bases). Germline V gene data show CDR1 as SGHTA and CDR2 as FQGNSA. V was clipped by 1 base and J by 5 bases, with 12 bases between them. CDR3 size: 15 residues. CDR3 amino acids: CASSLGPGGYQPQHF. DNA of the CDR3: TGTGCCAGCAGCTTAGGACCGGGGGGGTATCAGCCCCAGCATTTT. The variable domain in full, with the rest retrieved from reference TRBV7-2 and TRBJ1-5, is GAGVSQSPSNKVTEKGKDVELRCDPISGHTALYWYRQSLGQGLEFLIYFQGNSAPDKSGLPSDRFSAERTGGSVSTLTIQRTQQEDSAVYLCASSLGPGGYQPQHFGDGTRLSIL.

This rearrangement joins TRBV2 to TRBJ1-2; 8 bases match TRBD1. Germline CDR1 reads SNHLY; CDR2 reads FYNNEI. The V segment lost 7 bases and the J segment 7 bases; nucleotides outside the gene matches: 14. The CDR3 runs to 15 residues. CDR3 bases: TGTGCCAGCAACTTTGACAGGGGTGTCGGTTCTGGCTACACCTTC. Translation: CASNFDRGVGSGYTF. The variable domain in full, completed from reference TRBV2 and TRBJ1-2, reads EPEVTQTPSHQVTQMGQEVILRCVPISNHLYFYWYRQILGQKVEFLVSFYNNEISEKSEIFDDQFSVERPDGSNFTLKIRSTKLEDSAMYFCASNFDRGVGSGYTFGSGTRLTVV.

This clone appeared once. The gene calls are TRBV6-5 and TRBJ1-1; 7 bases are a match to TRBD1. The CDR3 extends over 16 amino acids. V shed 1 base, J shed 0 bases, and the junction held 5 bases outside the gene matches. The V gene's germline CDR1 is MNHEY and CDR2 SVGAGI. CDR3 bases: TGTGCCAGCAGTTACTACAACAGGGGAATGAACACTGAAGCTTTCTTT. Protein sequence: CASSYYNRGMNTEAFF.

This clone occurred many times. This chain links TRBV2 with TRBJ1-5; 7 bases line up with TRBD1. With 8 bases clipped from V and 7 bases from J, the junction kept 8 bases outside the gene matches. CDR1 and CDR2 from the germline V gene are SNHLY and FYNNEI. This CDR3 region has 13 residues. In DNA form, the CDR3 reads TGTGCCAGCCGACAGGGAAGGAGGCAGCCCCAGCATTTT. Its protein product is CASRQGRRQPQHF.

The rearrangement links TRBV7-9 to TRBJ2-3; perhaps TRBD1 as D (6 bases). Between the trimmed V and J ends, which lost 5 bases and 12 bases, there was a span of 21 bases. The V gene's germline CDR1 is SEHNR and CDR2 FQNEAQ (reference sequence). The length of the CDR3 is 14 residues. CDR3 region: CASSNTPGHRVQYF. In nucleotides, the CDR3 is TGTGCCAGCAGCAACACCCCGGGACACAGGGTCCAGTATTTT.

The chain uses TRBV9 and TRBJ1-2, with 7 nucleotides matching TRBD1. CDR1 and CDR2 from the germline V gene are SGDLS and YYNGEE. Unmatched junction bases numbered 8, after V lost 1 base and J lost 8 bases. The CDR3 totals 14 residues. For the CDR3, the DNA is TGTGCCAGCAGCGTACTGGACAGGACTTACGGCTACACCTTC. Residues: CASSVLDRTYGYTF.

This clone was seen a single time. Because the CDR3's place on the DNA is in doubt, the DNA is left out and the CDR3 is given as listed by TCRdb. The chain has TRBV6-4 and TRBJ2-1; TRBD2 reflects the table's D call only, with no check against the DNA. Germline V lookup: CDR1 MRHNA, CDR2 SNTAGT. Termini included, the CDR3 measures 17 amino acids. The CDR3 region is CASSDFRGSGVGGEQFF.

This chain links TRBV10-2 with TRBJ2-5, with 9 positions matching TRBD1. CDR3 size: 15 residues. The V gene's germline CDR1 is WSHSY and CDR2 SAAADI. The ends lost 2 bases at V and 3 bases at J; junction bases unmatched: 4. CDR3 region: CASSETGQGEETQYF. The DNA for the CDR3 is TGCGCCAGCAGTGAGACGGGACAGGGAGAAGAGACCCAGTACTTC.

This chain uses TRBV10-3 with TRBJ1-4; 7 nucleotides align to TRBD1. The ends lost 6 bases at V and 4 bases at J; junction bases unmatched: 8. Germline CDR1 is ENHRY and CDR2 is SYGVKD. The CDR3 loop spans 15 amino acids. CDR3 nucleotide sequence: TGTGCCATCAGGCCTGGGGGACAGAGTAATGAAAAACTGTTTTTT. This sequence encodes CAIRPGGQSNEKLFF.

This chain joins TRBV9 and TRBJ2-3; 15 bases are a match to TRBD2. With V trimmed by 3 bases and J by 2 bases, 10 bases remained unmatched. Germline CDR1 SGDLS, CDR2 YYNGEE. This CDR3 spans 19 amino acids. CDR3 loop: CASSAGTSGGRKYTDTQYF. The CDR3 DNA sequence: TGTGCCAGCAGCGCAGGGACTAGCGGGGGGCGAAAATACACAGATACGCAGTATTTT. Based on the CDR3 plus reference TRBV9 and TRBJ2-3, the full variable domain is DSGVTQTPKHLITATGQRVTLRCSPRSGDLSVYWYQQSLDQGLQFLIQYYNGEERAKGNILERFSAQQFPDLHSELNLSSLELGDSALYFCASSAGTSGGRKYTDTQYFGPGTRLTVL.